The 11 T cell receptor beta chains presented below share a single source sample, sequenced in a study of blood T cell repertoires in COVID-19. Clones were sequenced by immunoSEQ multiplex PCR, and TCRdb holds only the in-frame ones, with some missing. The sample holds about 68,000 clones, around 82% seen once. The sequenced sample consisted of peripheral blood. Source of these receptors: a man aged 50 or older with active COVID-19.

This clone has just one count. The chain couples TRBV10-3 to TRBJ2-5; D is possibly TRBD2 (7 bases). This CDR3 is 14 amino acids long. V lost 10 bases, J lost 4 bases, and 19 bases lay in between. CDR1 is ENHRY and CDR2 is SYGVKD in the germline V gene. CDR3 region: CATGLGGAGETQYF. The DNA for the CDR3 is TGTGCCACCGGCTTGGGGGGGGCGGGAGAGACCCAGTACTTC.

The chain recombines TRBV4-2 with TRBJ2-1; possible D gene TRBD2, 6 bases. In germline, CDR1 is LGHNA, CDR2 YNFKEQ. CDR3 length equals 15 residues. Trimming removed 4 bases at V and 0 bases at J, with 10 bases between. CDR3 in DNA: TGTGCCAGCAGCCTTAAGGAGGGCTCCTACAATGAGCAGTTCTTC. Residues: CASSLKEGSYNEQFF.

The V and J genes are TRBV10-3 and TRBJ2-2, with 9 nucleotides matching TRBD1. The CDR3 extends over 13 amino acids. The V gene end was trimmed by 8 bases and the J gene end by 6 bases; junction bases not matched to a gene: 4. CDR1 is ENHRY and CDR2 is SYGVKD in the germline V gene. The CDR3 loop reads CAIQQGASGELFF. In DNA form, the CDR3 reads TGTGCCATCCAACAGGGGGCTTCCGGGGAGCTGTTTTTT.

The chain is built from TRBV7-8 and TRBJ1-5, with 8 bases that match TRBD1. Trimming at V came to 7 bases and at J to 1 base, leaving 6 bases not matched to a gene. Per germline, CDR1 SGHVS and CDR2 FQNEAQ. This CDR3 is built from 15 residues. CDR3 in DNA: TGTGCCAGCACCCGAGGACAGGGAAGCAATCAGCCCCAGCATTTT. It codes for CASTRGQGSNQPQHF.

A single count supports this clone. This chain joins TRBV5-1 and TRBJ1-1; D gene uncertain. Trimming removed 1 base at V and 1 base at J, with 8 bases between. CDR3 length equals 14 residues. Germline V gene data show CDR1 as SGHRS and CDR2 as YFSETQ. The CDR3 sequence is CASSLFRQNTEAFF. The CDR3 nucleotides read TGCGCCAGCAGCTTGTTTCGACAGAACACTGAAGCTTTCTTT.

This clone was counted between two and nine times. V gene TRBV6-5 combines with J gene TRBJ2-2; possibly TRBD1 for D (6 bases). Germline lookup yields CDR1 MNHEY and CDR2 SVGAGI. The CDR3 runs 10 residues. V was cut by 10 bases and J by 6 bases, with 6 bases left in between. The DNA for the CDR3 is TGTGCCACAGGGGCCGGGGAGCTGTTTTTT. It yields the protein CATGAGELFF.

The J gene is TRBJ2-7, the V gene TRBV7-2, with D possibly being TRBD2 (6 bases). CDR1 and CDR2 from the germline V gene are SGHTA and FQGNSA. The CDR3 is 18 amino acids. The ends were cut back, 5 bases at V and 0 bases at J, with 23 bases in the middle. CDR3 DNA sequence: TGTGCCAGCAGCCCACAGCCCTCGGGCGGGGCCTCCTCCTACGAGCAGTACTTC. It translates to CASSPQPSGGASSYEQYF.

A single count supports this clone. Mismatch with germline at one junction end may stem from a read error. The chain recombines TRBV7-7 with TRBJ2-3; 9 bases map to TRBD2. Germline CDR1 reads SSHAT; CDR2 reads FNYEAQ (reference sequence). The CDR3 extends over 15 amino acids. The CDR3 nucleotides read TGTGCTAGCAGCTTCGCGGGAGGGAACACAGATACGCAGTATTTT. As protein: CASSFAGGNTDTQYF.

V is TRBV6-2 or TRBV6-3 and J is TRBJ2-1, with a weak D call TRBD2 (6 bases). Trimming cost V 2 bases and J 7 bases, with 9 bases left between them. The CDR3 contains 13 residues. Germline assignment: CDR1 MNHEY and CDR2 SVGEGT. The CDR3 sequence is CASSYRTNNEQFF. DNA of the CDR3: TGTGCCAGCAGTTACCGGACTAATAATGAGCAGTTCTTC.

A word on this clone: Distinct nucleotide sequences in the sample also encode this CDR3. The chain recombines TRBV4-1 with TRBJ2-1, with D unclear. This CDR3 region has 15 residues. Trimming removed 3 bases at V and 0 bases at J, with 9 bases between. Germline V gene sequence: CDR1 MGHRA, CDR2 YSYEKL. The CDR3 DNA reads as TGCGCCAGCAGCCAGGAAGCTAGCTCCTACAATGAGCAGTTCTTC. It encodes CASSQEASSYNEQFF.

The chain joins TRBV4-1 to TRBJ2-1; 9 bases align to TRBD1. The germline CDR1 and CDR2 sequences are MGHRA and YSYEKL. With V trimmed by 1 base and J by 8 bases, 12 bases remained unmatched. CDR3 length: 17 residues. Written as DNA, the CDR3 is TGCGCCAGCAGCCAAGGGCTGGACAGGGGTCTCGTGTATGAGCAGTTCTTC. Its translation: CASSQGLDRGLVYEQFF.